Below, 16 T cell receptor beta chains from the same sample are listed, as sequenced in a study of blood T cells in healthy people across ages. The authors ran a second PCR of 7 to 11 cycles using a sample-barcoded 5' primer and a J-beta primer mix. TCRdb redid the calling of the 5' RACE reads with MiXCR, one entry per CDR3 protein. The table shows over 1,500,000 distinct CDR3 sequences, with around 40% occurring only once. The sequenced sample consisted of blood. Source of these receptors: a human donor in good health.

This clonotype has a handful of counts. V usage is TRBV10-3 and J usage is TRBJ1-1; D remains ambiguous. Germline CDR1 is ENHRY and CDR2 is SYGVKD. The germline V and J ends were trimmed by 4 bases and 0 bases, with 6 bases remaining between them. The CDR3 is 13 residues long. The CDR3 DNA follows: TGTGCCATCAGTGGTCAGGTGAACACTGAAGCTTTCTTT. The encoded protein is CAISGQVNTEAFF.

This sequence joins TRBV30 and TRBJ2-7; D is perhaps TRBD1 or TRBD2 (5 bases each). This CDR3 region has 13 residues. Germline-derived CDR1 and CDR2 are GTSNPN and SVGIG (reference sequence). V shed 3 bases and J shed 1 base, with 10 bases lying between them. Here the CDR3 reads CAWRVGESYEQYF. CDR3 nucleotide sequence: TGTGCCTGGAGGGTGGGGGAGTCCTACGAGCAGTACTTC.

The chain is built from TRBV29-1 and TRBJ2-3; 8 nucleotides line up with TRBD2. CDR3 length: 14 residues. Per the germline V gene, CDR1 is SQVTM and CDR2 is ANQGSEA. Trimming removed 3 bases from V and 0 bases from J; junction bases left unmatched: 2. CDR3 region: CSVEVAGSTDTQYF. In DNA, the CDR3 is TGCAGCGTTGAGGTAGCGGGGAGCACAGATACGCAGTATTTT.

This clonotype appeared a few times. The rearrangement joins TRBV2 to TRBJ2-5; 10 positions agree with TRBD1. CDR3 length equals 14 residues. The V gene end was trimmed by 8 bases and the J gene end by 1 base; junction bases not matched to a gene: 4. Germline CDR1 is SNHLY and CDR2 is FYNNEI. Here the CDR3 reads CASRQGAVQETQYF. The CDR3 nucleotides read TGTGCCAGCCGACAGGGGGCAGTCCAAGAGACCCAGTACTTC.

The gene calls are TRBV29-1 and TRBJ2-3; 8 bases fit TRBD2. CDR3 length equals 16 residues. V lost 3 bases, J lost 2 bases, and 10 bases stayed unmatched. CDR1 is SQVTM, CDR2 ANQGSEA, per germline. Written as DNA, the CDR3 is TGCAGCGTTGATGCGTCGGGCGGGGGGTCCACAGATACGCAGTATTTT. It codes for CSVDASGGGSTDTQYF.

In its sample, this clonotype was seen many times. The chain joins TRBV28 to TRBJ1-2; D possibly corresponds to TRBD1 (5 bases). The CDR3 has 14 amino acids. CDR1 is MDHEN and CDR2 is SYDVKM in the germline V gene. V was cut by 5 bases and J by 4 bases, with 14 bases left in between. The DNA of the CDR3 is TGTGCCAGCAGTCGCTCGGGGCAGTCCTATGGCTACACCTTC. Translated: CASSRSGQSYGYTF.

The chain uses TRBV29-1 and TRBJ2-7; 7 positions match TRBD1. The CDR3 has 14 residues. The trim removed 3 bases at V and 2 bases at J, leaving 7 bases unmatched. CDR1 is SQVTM and CDR2 is ANQGSEA in the germline V gene. The CDR3 here is CSVDRGQGTYEQYF. The CDR3 coding sequence is TGCAGCGTTGATAGGGGGCAGGGAACCTACGAGCAGTACTTC.

This clonotype was counted only a few times. The chain joins TRBV7-2 to TRBJ1-2; D remains ambiguous. The CDR3 is 13 amino acids. The germline V and J ends were trimmed by 1 base and 7 bases, with 10 bases remaining between them. CDR1 is SGHTA, CDR2 FQGNSA, per germline. CDR3 in amino acids: CASSLVGYGGYTF. For the CDR3, the DNA is TGTGCCAGCAGCTTAGTGGGATATGGTGGCTACACCTTC.

The rearrangement joins TRBV12-3 or TRBV12-4 to TRBJ2-5; D may be TRBD1 (6 bases). CDR3 length equals 15 residues. V was clipped by 5 bases and J by 7 bases, with 20 bases between them. The CDR3 spells CASSLTGLHEGTQYF. For the CDR3, the DNA is TGTGCCAGCAGTCTGACAGGCCTCCACGAGGGGACCCAGTACTTC.

The chain recombines TRBV13 with TRBJ2-3, with unresolved D. Germline V gene lookup returns CDR1 PRHDT and CDR2 FYEKMQ (reference sequence). The germline V and J ends were trimmed by 0 bases and 2 bases, with 9 bases remaining between them. The CDR3 consists of 15 residues. The CDR3 spells CASSLGSVVTDTQYF. As DNA, the CDR3 is TGTGCCAGCAGCTTAGGCTCGGTTGTCACAGATACGCAGTATTTT.

The chain couples TRBV29-1 to TRBJ2-3; no reliable D call. Germline CDR1 SQVTM, CDR2 ANQGSEA. V was pared by 1 base and J by 2 bases, with 16 bases between. This CDR3 has 16 residues. Here the CDR3 DNA reads TGCAGCGTTGAAGGGGCTCACCAAACAGTCACAGATACGCAGTATTTT. The encoded protein is CSVEGAHQTVTDTQYF.

On this clonotype itself: One end of the junction is discordant with germline, which a read error may explain. This rearrangement joins TRBV20-1 to TRBJ2-7; D gene unclear. Germline CDR1 is DFQATT and CDR2 is SNEGSKA (reference sequence). This CDR3 is built from 12 residues. The CDR3 bases are TGCAGGGCTACACCCAGGTCCTACGAGCAGTACTTC. Translation gives CRATPRSYEQYF.

The chain joins TRBV29-1 to TRBJ1-2; perhaps TRBD1 as D (5 bases). The V end was cut by 1 base, the J end by 7 bases, with 13 bases between. Germline V gives CDR1 SQVTM, CDR2 ANQGSEA. This CDR3 is 13 amino acids long. CDR3 DNA sequence: TGCAGCGTTGAAGGTGGGGGGGGGACTGGCTACACCTTC. Its protein product is CSVEGGGGTGYTF.

This rearrangement joins TRBV7-2 to TRBJ2-3, with D maybe TRBD1 (5 bases). Germline V CDR1 and CDR2: SGHTA, FQGNSA. This CDR3 has 14 amino acids. V was clipped by 5 bases and J by 7 bases, with 16 bases between them. CDR3 DNA: TGTGCCAGCAGCCAAAATGAAGGGGCGTATACGCAGTATTTT. As protein: CASSQNEGAYTQYF.

This clonotype was seen a handful of times. The CDR3 bases are TGTGCCAGCAGTGTGGAAACAGGGGCTCAGCCCCAGCATTTT. This sequence encodes CASSVETGAQPQHF. The rearrangement joins TRBV6-1 to TRBJ1-5; TRBD1 matches at 7 bases. Germline V gene lookup returns CDR1 MNHNS and CDR2 SASEGT. This CDR3 has 14 residues. V trimming: 4 bases; J trimming: 6 bases; junction bases outside the gene matches: 6.

The genes are TRBV4-3 and TRBJ1-2; possible D gene TRBD1, 5 bases. Trimming stripped 0 bases from V and 8 bases from J, with 19 bases between. Germline CDR1 and CDR2: LGHNA and YSLEER. The CDR3 is 16 amino acids. The CDR3 DNA follows: TGCGCCAGCAGCCAAGACTCGGACGGGCGGGCAGGGGGCTACACCTTC. Amino acids: CASSQDSDGRAGGYTF.